These 6 T cell receptor beta chains were sequenced from one sample in a study of blood T cell repertoires in COVID-19. Produced via immunoSEQ multiplex PCR; TCRdb's table is partial and in-frame only. There are 330,000 or so clones in the sample; about 91% occur only once, and approximately 9.4% lies in the top ten. Source material: peripheral blood. The receptors were gathered from a man aged 25 to 40 with COVID-19, enrolled during active disease.

This rearrangement joins TRBV6-6 to TRBJ2-7, with 11 bases identical to TRBD1. J was trimmed by 3 bases and V by 6 bases; bases with no gene match: 4. The CDR3 spans 14 residues. The germline V gene encodes CDR1 MNHNY and CDR2 SVGAGI (reference sequence). The DNA of the CDR3 is TGTGCCAGCAGGGGACAGGGGGGAGGCTACGAGCAGTACTTC. It is translated as CASRGQGGGYEQYF.

The chain has TRBV5-1 and TRBJ1-1; TRBD1 matches at 8 bases. The germline V gene has CDR1 SGHRS and CDR2 YFSETQ. The CDR3 is 13 amino acids. Germline trimming cut 6 bases from V and 0 bases from J; bases unmatched to any gene: 1. CDR3 bases: TGCGCCAGCAAGGGACAGGTGAACACTGAAGCTTTCTTT. Protein: CASKGQVNTEAFF.

The V call is TRBV13, the J call TRBJ1-2; unclear D gene. Trimming removed 5 bases from V and 5 bases from J, with 21 bases in between. The V gene's germline CDR1 is PRHDT and CDR2 FYEKMQ (reference sequence). CDR3 size: 16 residues. The CDR3 loop is CASSKDSGIPRYGYTF. CDR3 bases: TGTGCCAGCAGCAAGGACTCCGGGATCCCGAGGTATGGCTACACCTTC.

V gene TRBV5-1 combines with J gene TRBJ2-4; D possibly corresponds to TRBD1 (6 bases). Germline loops: CDR1 SGHRS, CDR2 YFSETQ. Trimming shortened V by 4 bases and J by 4 bases, and 9 bases separated the two germline ends. This CDR3 has 13 residues. As DNA, the CDR3 is TGCGCCAGCAGCCCAGGGGTGAAAAACATTCAGTACTTC. This translates into CASSPGVKNIQYF. The complete variable domain, with remaining parts taken from reference TRBV5-1 and TRBJ2-4, reads KAGVTQTPRYLIKTRGQQVTLSCSPISGHRSVSWYQQTPGQGLQFLFEYFSETQRNKGNFPGRFSGRQFSNSRSEMNVSTLELGDSALYLCASSPGVKNIQYFGAGTRLSVL.

This chain uses TRBV7-2 with TRBJ2-3; 7 bases fit TRBD2. This CDR3 has 15 amino acids. Germline trimming cut 1 base from V and 7 bases from J; bases unmatched to any gene: 8. Germline V gives CDR1 SGHTA, CDR2 FQGNSA. The CDR3 region has the DNA TGTGCCAGCAGCTTAGGCGGGGGAGGGCTTAATACGCAGTATTTT. Translating it yields CASSLGGGGLNTQYF.

V and J are TRBV6-4 and TRBJ1-5, with D possibly matching TRBD1 (5 bases). The V end was cut by 2 bases, the J end by 7 bases, with 15 bases between. The CDR3 runs 15 residues. The V gene's germline CDR1 is MRHNA and CDR2 SNTAGT. CDR3 residues: CASSDQRGIGQPQHF. As DNA, the CDR3 is TGTGCCAGCAGTGACCAAAGGGGTATAGGACAGCCCCAGCATTTT.